The 26 T cell receptor beta chains below all came from one sample that was sequenced in a study of blood T cell repertoires in COVID-19. TCRdb's copy holds only in-frame clones and misses some; the assay was immunoSEQ multiplex PCR. This table has about 220,000 clones, around 83% appearing once. Sequences were obtained from peripheral blood. These TCRs come from a man aged 50-60 years who had recovered from COVID-19.

The chain carries TRBV2 and TRBJ2-7, with 8 bases lining up with TRBD1. V trimming: 6 bases; J trimming: 8 bases; junction bases outside the gene matches: 6. The germline V gene encodes CDR1 SNHLY and CDR2 FYNNEI. The length of the CDR3 is 12 residues. CDR3 nucleotides: TGTGCCAGCAGCGAGTCAGGGGGCAAGCAGTACTTC. Protein product: CASSESGGKQYF.

The V call is TRBV4-1, the J call TRBJ1-2, with 11 bases fitting TRBD1. V shed 4 bases and J 5 bases; nucleotides not matched to a gene: 9. The germline V gene has CDR1 MGHRA and CDR2 YSYEKL. CDR3 length: 16 residues. The CDR3 region is CASSLNSGQGAYGYTF. The CDR3 DNA follows: TGCGCCAGCAGCCTGAACTCTGGACAGGGGGCTTATGGCTACACCTTC.

The chain is built from TRBV3-1 (or the pseudogene TRBV3-2) and TRBJ2-1; TRBD2 matches 7 bases. The CDR3 loop spans 15 amino acids. Germline values: CDR1 LGHDT, CDR2 YNNKEL (reference sequence). Losses at the gene ends were 2 bases for V and 4 bases for J; bases not matched to a gene: 5. In DNA, the CDR3 is TGTGCCAGCAGCCAACTAGCGGTAATTTACAATGAGCAGTTCTTC. Translating gives CASSQLAVIYNEQFF.

The chain couples TRBV12-3 or TRBV12-4 to TRBJ1-3; D is ambiguous. The CDR3 is made up of 13 amino acids. V was clipped by 11 bases and J by 0 bases, with 11 bases between them. CDR3 loop: CASQPYSGNTIYF. The CDR3 coding sequence is TGTGCCTCACAACCGTACTCTGGAAACACCATATATTTT.

The chain uses TRBV5-6 and TRBJ2-1; 12 nucleotides line up with TRBD2. Trimming took 2 bases from V and 8 from J; bases not matched to a gene: 5. The CDR3 has 15 amino acids. CDR1 is SGHDT and CDR2 is YYEEEE in the germline V gene. CDR3 region: CASSFPGLAGDEQFF. The CDR3, as DNA: TGTGCCAGCAGCTTCCCGGGACTAGCGGGCGATGAGCAGTTCTTC. Complete variable domain (other parts from reference TRBV5-6 and TRBJ2-1): DAGVTQSPTHLIKTRGQQVTLRCSPKSGHDTVSWYQQALGQGPQFIFQYYEEEERQRGNFPDRFSGHQFPNYSSELNVNALLLGDSALYLCASSFPGLAGDEQFFGPGTRLTVL.

The gene calls are TRBV7-2 and TRBJ1-6; D is unresolved. CDR1 SGHTA and CDR2 FQGNSA come from the germline V gene. V was clipped by 3 bases and J by 13 bases, with 19 bases between them. The CDR3 is 15 amino acids. The CDR3 spells CASSFGTPAEGPLHF. The CDR3 coding sequence is TGTGCCAGCAGCTTCGGTACCCCCGCAGAGGGCCCCCTCCACTTT.

V and J are TRBV7-9 and TRBJ1-1; unclear D gene. Trimming removed 5 bases at V and 3 bases at J, with 28 bases between. This CDR3 is built from 19 residues. Germline CDR1 reads SEHNR; CDR2 reads FQNEAQ (reference sequence). CDR3 residues: CASSLRPQGRGRGDTEAFF. CDR3 coding DNA: TGTGCCAGCAGCCTAAGGCCCCAAGGGAGAGGTCGCGGAGACACTGAAGCTTTCTTT.

A single count supports this clone. Germline is not matched at one junction end, which may reflect a read error. The chain carries TRBV6-1 and TRBJ1-1; D is perhaps TRBD1 (6 bases). The germline CDR1 and CDR2 sequences are MNHNS and SASEGT. This CDR3 has 15 amino acids. CDR3 sequence: CASCETGLSNTEAFF. In DNA, the CDR3 is TGTGCCAGCTGTGAGACAGGCCTTTCGAACACTGAAGCTTTCTTT.

The table lists this clone with a few counts. The chain has TRBV28 and TRBJ1-5, with a tentative D call TRBD1 (5 bases). The CDR3 consists of 14 residues. The germline V gene has CDR1 MDHEN and CDR2 SYDVKM. V lost 5 bases and J 6 bases, leaving 14 bases between the germline ends. The CDR3 region is CASSKSQGGQPQHF. CDR3 DNA sequence: TGTGCCAGCAGTAAAAGCCAGGGCGGTCAGCCCCAGCATTTT. Full variable domain (rest looked up from reference TRBV28 and TRBJ1-5): DVKVTQSSRYLVKRTGEKVFLECVQDMDHENMFWYRQDPGLGLRLIYFSYDVKMKEKGDIPEGYSVSREKKERFSLILESASTNQTSMYLCASSKSQGGQPQHFGDGTRLSIL.

The chain is built from TRBV15 and TRBJ2-3; D gene ambiguous. The V gene's germline CDR1 is LNHNV and CDR2 YYDKDF (reference sequence). The V end lost 0 bases, the J end lost 1 base, and 8 bases lay between the germline ends. The length of the CDR3 is 15 residues. The chain's CDR3 is CATSRDLRGTDTQYF. DNA of the CDR3: TGTGCCACCAGCAGAGATTTACGGGGCACAGATACGCAGTATTTT.

In its sample, this clone was seen a few times. This chain connects TRBV7-9 to TRBJ2-2; maybe TRBD1 (6 bases). With 4 bases removed from V and 3 bases from J, the gap between germline ends came to 15 bases. CDR1 SEHNR and CDR2 FQNEAQ come from the germline V gene (reference sequence). CDR3 length: 16 amino acids. This CDR3 is CASSYSQGFYTGELFF. The CDR3 nucleotides are TGTGCCAGCAGCTATAGTCAGGGGTTTTACACCGGGGAGCTGTTTTTT.

The genes are TRBV13 and TRBJ1-2; D is possibly TRBD1 (5 bases). The V end was cut by 7 bases, the J end by 5 bases, with 14 bases between. This CDR3 is 13 amino acids long. CDR1 and CDR2 from the germline V gene are PRHDT and FYEKMQ (reference sequence). The CDR3 is CASTRDFSYGYTF. DNA of the CDR3: TGTGCCAGCACCCGGGACTTTTCTTATGGCTACACCTTC.

This sequence joins TRBV20-1 and TRBJ2-7; possibly TRBD1 for D (6 bases). CDR1 and CDR2 (germline): DFQATT, SNEGSKA (reference sequence). The length of the CDR3 is 11 residues. V was cut by 6 bases and J by 5 bases, with 11 bases left in between. CDR3 nucleotide sequence: TGCAGTGCGCAACAGGGACACGAGCAGTACTTC. The encoded protein is CSAQQGHEQYF.

The chain is built from TRBV5-1 and TRBJ2-1, with D unclear. The V gene's germline CDR1 is SGHRS and CDR2 YFSETQ. CDR3 size: 15 residues. V was clipped by 4 bases and J by 2 bases, with 13 bases between them. The CDR3 nucleotides are TGCGCCAGCAGCCCGGTCCCCGAAACCTACAATGAGCAGTTCTTC. It specifies CASSPVPETYNEQFF. Full variable domain (remainder filled in from reference TRBV5-1 and TRBJ2-1): KAGVTQTPRYLIKTRGQQVTLSCSPISGHRSVSWYQQTPGQGLQFLFEYFSETQRNKGNFPGRFSGRQFSNSRSEMNVSTLELGDSALYLCASSPVPETYNEQFFGPGTRLTVL.

The chain employs TRBV3-1 (or the pseudogene TRBV3-2) and TRBJ2-7; no clear D. V was trimmed by 4 bases and J by 6 bases, leaving 7 bases between them. The CDR3 has 11 amino acids. Germline lookup yields CDR1 LGHDT and CDR2 YNNKEL (reference sequence). CDR3 sequence reads: CASSLSGEQYF. As DNA, the CDR3 is TGTGCCAGCAGCCTATCGGGCGAGCAGTACTTC.

The CDR3 region is CASSLVGPPTGELFF. CDR3 nucleotides: TGTGCCAGCAGCTTAGTGGGGCCGCCGACCGGGGAGCTGTTTTTT. The rearrangement joins TRBV7-6 to TRBJ2-2; weak D call: TRBD1 (5 bases). This CDR3 is 15 amino acids long. Germline values: CDR1 SGHVS, CDR2 FNYEAQ. Trimming shortened V by 1 base and J by 5 bases, and 11 bases separated the two germline ends.

The chain uses TRBV7-9 and TRBJ2-1; D may be TRBD1 (6 bases). CDR1 is SEHNR and CDR2 is FQNEAQ in the germline V gene (reference sequence). Trimming removed 4 bases from V and 7 bases from J, with 17 bases in between. The CDR3 is made up of 15 amino acids. The CDR3 DNA is TGTGCCAGCAGCTCTACAGGGCTTCAAAGGAATGAGCAGTTCTTC. It is translated as CASSSTGLQRNEQFF.

The chain has TRBV6-5 and TRBJ2-7, with TRBD1 identical over 8 bases. The germline V gene encodes CDR1 MNHEY and CDR2 SVGAGI. The junction had 5 bases not matched to a gene; V was cut back by 5 bases and J by 2 bases. The CDR3 has 14 amino acids. The CDR3 DNA is TGTGCCAGCAGTCGACAGGGGACTGCCTACGAGCAGTACTTC. Protein product: CASSRQGTAYEQYF.

This rearrangement joins TRBV27 to TRBJ1-1, with no clear D. Trimming cost V 2 bases and J 6 bases, with 16 bases left between them. The CDR3 runs to 15 residues. From germline, CDR1 is MNHEY and CDR2 SMNVEV (reference sequence). In nucleotides, the CDR3 is TGTGCCAGCAGTTTAAACGCCGGCAGACGGGCTGAAGCTTTCTTT. It yields the protein CASSLNAGRRAEAFF.

The genes are TRBV3-1 (or the pseudogene TRBV3-2) and TRBJ1-5, with 8 bases matching TRBD1. Germline V gene lookup returns CDR1 LGHDT and CDR2 YNNKEL (reference sequence). V lost 5 bases and J lost 7; bases outside the gene matches: 7. The CDR3 totals 14 residues. The CDR3 sequence: CASSAAGGGQPQHF. CDR3 nucleotides: TGTGCCAGCAGCGCCGCAGGGGGCGGCCAGCCCCAGCATTTT.

The rearrangement links TRBV28 to TRBJ2-5; weak D call: TRBD2 (6 bases). This CDR3 is 16 amino acids long. Germline V CDR1 and CDR2: MDHEN, SYDVKM. The V end lost 4 bases, the J end lost 4 bases, and 19 bases lay between the germline ends. The CDR3 is CASSSPRGAGRETQYF. The CDR3 nucleotides are TGTGCCAGCAGTTCCCCCCGAGGAGCGGGCCGAGAGACCCAGTACTTC.

The chain employs TRBV19 and TRBJ2-7; D uncertain. The V end was cut by 2 bases, the J end by 0 bases, with 11 bases between. This CDR3 comprises 15 residues. Germline CDR1 is LNHDA and CDR2 is SQIVND (reference sequence). DNA for the CDR3: TGTGCCAGTAGTATATTCGCAGGTCTCTCCTACGAGCAGTACTTC. This encodes CASSIFAGLSYEQYF.

This chain joins TRBV28 and TRBJ2-5; unclear D gene. V was clipped by 1 base and J by 4 bases, with 4 bases between them. CDR1 MDHEN and CDR2 SYDVKM come from the germline V gene. This CDR3 is built from 12 residues. The CDR3 loop reads CASSLSSETQYF. The DNA for the CDR3 is TGTGCCAGCAGTTTATCCTCAGAGACCCAGTACTTC. Based on the CDR3 plus reference TRBV28 and TRBJ2-5, the full variable domain is DVKVTQSSRYLVKRTGEKVFLECVQDMDHENMFWYRQDPGLGLRLIYFSYDVKMKEKGDIPEGYSVSREKKERFSLILESASTNQTSMYLCASSLSSETQYFGPGTRLLVL.

This chain connects TRBV19 to TRBJ1-1, with 7 bases lining up with TRBD1. Germline-derived CDR1 and CDR2 are LNHDA and SQIVND (reference sequence). V shed 6 bases, J shed 1 base, and the junction held 8 bases outside the gene matches. This CDR3 is built from 15 residues. CDR3 nucleotide sequence: TGTGCCAGTAGCCCGACAGGGTACAGGAACACTGAAGCTTTCTTT. Amino acids: CASSPTGYRNTEAFF. Complete variable domain (other parts from reference TRBV19 and TRBJ1-1): DGGITQSPKYLFRKEGQNVTLSCEQNLNHDAMYWYRQDPGQGLRLIYYSQIVNDFQKGDIAEGYSVSREKKESFPLTVTSAQKNPTAFYLCASSPTGYRNTEAFFGQGTRLTVV.

The V and J genes are TRBV9 and TRBJ2-1; 9 nucleotides agree with TRBD1. Germline assignment: CDR1 SGDLS and CDR2 YYNGEE. The trim removed 0 bases at V and 8 bases at J, leaving 6 bases unmatched. This CDR3 region has 15 residues. The CDR3 DNA is TGTGCCAGCAGCGTAGTTGGGACAGGGTTCTATGAGCAGTTCTTC. Translated: CASSVVGTGFYEQFF. The variable domain in full, completed from reference TRBV9 and TRBJ2-1, reads DSGVTQTPKHLITATGQRVTLRCSPRSGDLSVYWYQQSLDQGLQFLIQYYNGEERAKGNILERFSAQQFPDLHSELNLSSLELGDSALYFCASSVVGTGFYEQFFGPGTRLTVL.

The chain is built from TRBV30 and TRBJ1-5; tentatively, D is TRBD1 (6 bases). Germline lookup yields CDR1 GTSNPN and CDR2 SVGIG (reference sequence). The CDR3 has 16 amino acids. Deletions cut 2 bases from V and 3 bases from J, with 17 bases between. The CDR3 spells CAWSFPFGDNNQPQHF. For the CDR3, the DNA is TGTGCCTGGAGTTTCCCTTTTGGGGACAACAATCAGCCCCAGCATTTT.